This passage covers 9 T cell receptor beta chains from one sample sequenced in a study of blood T cell repertoires in COVID-19. Profiled with immunoSEQ multiplex PCR; TCRdb holds only in-frame clones, not every one. Of over 110,000 clones in the sample, around 90% are singletons; the top ten hold around 1.9%. Sequencing used peripheral blood. These receptors were collected from a man in his 70s with acute or convalescent COVID-19.

The genes are TRBV6-6 and TRBJ2-7, with a tentative D call TRBD2 (6 bases). Germline-derived CDR1 and CDR2 are MNHNY and SVGAGI (reference sequence). Trimming shortened V by 8 bases and J by 1 base, and 12 bases separated the two germline ends. The CDR3 covers 13 residues. The CDR3: CASGRDVSYEQYF. In DNA form, the CDR3 reads TGTGCCAGCGGGCGGGACGTATCCTACGAGCAGTACTTC.

This clone was counted a single time. The genes are TRBV12-3 or TRBV12-4 and TRBJ2-5, with a tentative D call TRBD1 (6 bases). This CDR3 has 12 amino acids. V was cut by 6 bases and J by 5 bases, with 10 bases left in between. This chain's CDR3 is CASSQGRETQYF. The CDR3 coding sequence is TGTGCCAGCAGCCAGGGGCGGGAGACCCAGTACTTC.

CDR3 nucleotides: TGTGCCAGCAGTTACTCGACTCAGATTCTGAACTACGAGCAGTACTTC. It is translated as CASSYSTQILNYEQYF. The chain recombines TRBV6-6 with TRBJ2-7; no definite D call. The germline V gene encodes CDR1 MNHNY and CDR2 SVGAGI (reference sequence). V was pared by 0 bases and J by 3 bases, with 15 bases between. There are 16 residues in the CDR3.

The rearrangement joins TRBV11-2 to TRBJ2-2; 10 bases agree with TRBD1. The CDR3 spans 16 residues. In germline, CDR1 is SGHAT, CDR2 FQNNGV. The J segment lost 4 bases and the V segment lost 3 bases, leaving 5 bases of the junction unmatched. The CDR3: CASSFRTGGITGELFF. For the CDR3, the DNA is TGTGCCAGCAGCTTTCGGACAGGGGGGATCACCGGGGAGCTGTTTTTT.

The V gene is TRBV28, the J gene TRBJ1-2; 11 bases agree with TRBD1. The CDR3 totals 15 residues. Germline V gene data show CDR1 as MDHEN and CDR2 as SYDVKM. V lost 4 bases and J lost 5; bases outside the gene matches: 6. The CDR3 spells CASSSYGQGAYGYTF. CDR3 coding DNA: TGTGCCAGCAGTTCATATGGACAGGGGGCTTATGGCTACACCTTC.

The CDR3 nucleotides read TGCGCCAGCAGCTTCCAGGGACAGGATGGCTACACCTTC. Encoded protein: CASSFQGQDGYTF. This sequence joins TRBV5-1 and TRBJ1-2; 8 positions match TRBD1. This CDR3 spans 13 amino acids. Per the germline V gene, CDR1 is SGHRS and CDR2 is YFSETQ. Trimming at V came to 2 bases and at J to 6 bases, leaving 3 bases not matched to a gene.

This chain joins TRBV11-2 and TRBJ2-1; 8 nucleotides agree with TRBD1. The V gene's germline CDR1 is SGHAT and CDR2 FQNNGV. V lost 4 bases and J lost 6; bases outside the gene matches: 2. The CDR3 is 13 residues long. The CDR3 loop reads CASSWDRSNEQFF. CDR3 coding DNA: TGTGCCAGCAGCTGGGACAGGTCCAATGAGCAGTTCTTC.

The genes are TRBV7-2 and TRBJ2-7; 9 bases align to TRBD1. V lost 5 bases and J lost 2; bases outside the gene matches: 10. Germline V gives CDR1 SGHTA, CDR2 FQGNSA. The CDR3 runs 16 residues. CDR3 bases: TGTGCCAGCAGCCCGCGCCGGACAGGGGAAGCCTACGAGCAGTACTTC. Protein: CASSPRRTGEAYEQYF.

The chain uses TRBV28 and TRBJ1-2, with D perhaps TRBD1 (5 bases). This CDR3 comprises 14 residues. V dropped 4 bases and J dropped 7 bases, with 16 bases sitting between them. Germline CDR1 MDHEN, CDR2 SYDVKM. For the CDR3, the DNA is TGTGCCAGCAGTTATCAGGGCAACAGCGCTGGCTACACCTTC. Translating gives CASSYQGNSAGYTF.